Below, 13 T cell receptor beta chains from the same sample are listed, as sequenced in a study of blood T cell repertoires in COVID-19. Here immunoSEQ multiplex PCR was the method, and the copy in TCRdb shows in-frame clones only, minus some. The data hold about 130,000 clones, with 70% to 75% observed a single time. Material: peripheral blood. These receptors came from a man aged 55 to 70 with acute or convalescent COVID-19.

The rearrangement uses TRBV24-1 and TRBJ1-2, with 9 bases lining up with TRBD1. V lost 4 bases to trimming and J lost 6 bases; unmatched junction nucleotides: 5. CDR1 KGHDR and CDR2 SFDVKD come from the germline V gene. The CDR3 runs to 14 residues. DNA of the CDR3: TGTGCCACCAGTGAATCTGACAGGGGGGATGGCTACACCTTC. It codes for CATSESDRGDGYTF.

Written as DNA, the CDR3 is TGTGCCAGCAGTTTCCGGGGGGGGAACCGGAATACGCAGTATTTT. Amino acids: CASSFRGGNRNTQYF. The chain combines TRBV27 with TRBJ2-3; 8 bases agree with TRBD2. Per the germline V gene, CDR1 is MNHEY and CDR2 is SMNVEV (reference sequence). V shed 3 bases, J shed 7 bases, and the junction held 9 bases outside the gene matches. The CDR3 is 15 residues long.

The chain has TRBV2 and TRBJ2-1; D perhaps matches TRBD2 (5 bases). CDR3 length: 13 residues. V lost 6 bases to trimming and J lost 4 bases, with 10 bases between them. Germline V CDR1 and CDR2: SNHLY, FYNNEI. The CDR3 coding sequence is TGTGCCAGCAGCGGGGAAATGTACAATGAGCAGTTCTTC. Translation gives CASSGEMYNEQFF.

The chain combines TRBV19 with TRBJ1-5; D ambiguous. The CDR3 sequence is 15 residues long. The V and J ends lost 4 bases and 2 bases respectively, with 12 bases between them. Germline values: CDR1 LNHDA, CDR2 SQIVND (reference sequence). The CDR3 reads CASSTTPPGNQPQHF. The CDR3 DNA sequence: TGTGCCAGTAGTACAACACCGCCCGGCAATCAGCCCCAGCATTTT. Based on the CDR3 plus reference TRBV19 and TRBJ1-5, the full variable domain is DGGITQSPKYLFRKEGQNVTLSCEQNLNHDAMYWYRQDPGQGLRLIYYSQIVNDFQKGDIAEGYSVSREKKESFPLTVTSAQKNPTAFYLCASSTTPPGNQPQHFGDGTRLSIL.

The gene calls are TRBV30 and TRBJ1-1; D uncertain. The CDR3 length is 11 residues. Trimming took off 4 bases at V and 4 bases at J, with 7 bases between the two ends. Germline-derived CDR1 and CDR2 are GTSNPN and SVGIG (reference sequence). CDR3 region: CAWNFFTEAFF. Written as DNA, the CDR3 is TGTGCCTGGAACTTCTTCACTGAAGCTTTCTTT.

This CDR3 reads CASSVAGGTYEQYF. The DNA of the CDR3 is TGTGCCAGCAGTGTAGCGGGGGGGACCTACGAGCAGTACTTC. The chain couples TRBV7-7 to TRBJ2-7; 11 bases line up with TRBD2. The CDR3 runs 14 residues. V lost 6 bases, J lost 2 bases, and 3 bases stayed unmatched. Germline V lookup: CDR1 SSHAT, CDR2 FNYEAQ (reference sequence).

J is TRBJ1-6 and V is TRBV5-6, with TRBD1 matching 9 bases. Germline V gives CDR1 SGHDT, CDR2 YYEEEE. This CDR3 has 14 amino acids. V trimming: 3 bases; J trimming: 7 bases; junction bases outside the gene matches: 2. In DNA, the CDR3 is TGTGCCAGCAGCTCGGACAGGGGAAATTCACCCCTCCACTTT. It specifies CASSSDRGNSPLHF.

This rearrangement joins TRBV19 to TRBJ1-5; 10 bases are shared with TRBD1. This CDR3 has 14 amino acids. Germline lookup yields CDR1 LNHDA and CDR2 SQIVND (reference sequence). After removal of 4 bases from V and 6 bases from J, the junction contained 3 bases not matched to a gene. The CDR3 region has the DNA TGTGCCAGTAGTAAAGGACAGGGGGGTCAGCCCCAGCATTTT. The encoded protein is CASSKGQGGQPQHF.

CDR3 amino acids: CASQDIRRGFNQPQHF. CDR3 DNA: TGTGCCAGCCAGGACATAAGAAGGGGGTTTAATCAGCCCCAGCATTTT. The J gene is TRBJ1-5, the V gene TRBV27, with D possibly matching TRBD1 (6 bases). The CDR3 runs 16 residues. V shed 8 bases and J shed 4 bases, with 21 bases lying between them. The germline V gene has CDR1 MNHEY and CDR2 SMNVEV (reference sequence).

The chain couples TRBV20-1 to TRBJ1-1; D is ambiguous. Germline values: CDR1 DFQATT, CDR2 SNEGSKA (reference sequence). V was shortened by 6 bases and J by 0 bases, with 5 bases between the two germline ends. The CDR3 is made up of 11 amino acids. Here the CDR3 DNA reads TGCAGTGCATCCATGAACACTGAAGCTTTCTTT. As protein: CSASMNTEAFF.

This clone was seen once. This chain's CDR3 is CASSPGGPGELFF. DNA for the CDR3: TGTGCCAGCAGCCCAGGGGGTCCCGGGGAGCTGTTTTTT. The V call is TRBV28, the J call TRBJ2-2, with TRBD1 matching over 7 bases. Germline loops: CDR1 MDHEN, CDR2 SYDVKM. With 6 bases clipped from V and 6 bases from J, the junction kept 4 bases outside the gene matches. The CDR3 sequence is 13 residues long.

The chain links TRBV6-1 to TRBJ1-2, with 8 bases matching TRBD1. The CDR3 runs 20 residues. V trimming: 4 bases; J trimming: 5 bases; junction bases outside the gene matches: 24. Germline CDR1 MNHNS, CDR2 SASEGT. CDR3 sequence (DNA): TGTGCCAGCAGTGTTTTCCAGACAGGGGTGGGCCCCAGGCGTAATTATGGCTACACCTTC. Translating gives CASSVFQTGVGPRRNYGYTF.

This sequence joins TRBV3-1 (or the pseudogene TRBV3-2) and TRBJ1-3; TRBD1 aligns across 8 bases. From germline, CDR1 is LGHDT and CDR2 YNNKEL (reference sequence). The V segment lost 4 bases and the J segment 3 bases; nucleotides outside the gene matches: 5. This CDR3 is 15 amino acids long. The CDR3 region has the DNA TGTGCCAGCAGCCGCGGACAGGGTGGTGGAAACACCATATATTTT. It yields the protein CASSRGQGGGNTIYF.